The sequence of this TCR beta chain was determined in a study of vaccination and CD4 T cells after COVID-19. For the study at large: For each participant, vaccination comprised two doses of either the BNT162b2 or the mRNA-1273 vaccine. Overlapping peptides covering the spike proteins of SARS-CoV-2, HCoV-NL63, HCoV-OC43 and HCoV-229E were added to stimulate cells.

Details on this clonotype: The antigen is unknown.

Study-level results: The study found that a median approximately 84% of reactive clones in convalescent patients appeared only post-vaccination.

Treatment in this sample: roughly 11-day PBMC culture with coronavirus spike peptide pools or control peptides (ViraFEST assay). Peptide pools at 10 ug/ml and IL-2 at roughly 9.8 IU/ml were added to cultures of roughly 2.2 million PBMCs per well. Cultured CD4+ T-cell DNA underwent Oncomine TCR Beta short-read sequencing. A single record per CDR3 protein comes from TCRdb applying MiXCR to the PCR reads. The sample consists of over 14,000 distinct CDR3 sequences, around half of them appearing once. This CDR3 contains 14 residues. Germline V gene data show CDR1 as ENHRY and CDR2 as SYGVKD. Trimming cost V 0 bases and J 3 bases, with 8 bases left between them.

The V and J genes are TRBV10-3 and TRBJ1-1; D not certain. The source material was CD4+ T cells from blood, cultured in vitro. The sequence was obtained from a human donor who had recovered from COVID-19. The CDR3 loop is CAISESGRDTEAFF. The CDR3 DNA reads TGTGCCATCAGTGAGTCGGGGAGGGACACTGAAGCTTTCTTT.